A single sample gave rise to the 20 T cell receptor beta chains below, sequenced in a study of blood T cells in healthy people across ages. With a J-beta primer mix and a sample-barcoded 5' primer, a second PCR ran about 7 to 11 cycles. TCRdb analysed the 5' RACE reads with MiXCR anew, one entry per CDR3 protein. The sample has around 970,000 distinct CDR3 sequences; 51% are singletons. The sequenced sample was blood. Receptor source: a woman aged 55-69 years in good health.

As DNA, the CDR3 is TGCGCCAGCAGCCAGGCAAGAGGCGGGACCTCCTACAATGAGCAGTTCTTC. It encodes CASSQARGGTSYNEQFF. V usage is TRBV4-1 and J usage is TRBJ2-1; D is possibly TRBD2 (6 bases). Germline V gene data show CDR1 as MGHRA and CDR2 as YSYEKL. V was shortened by 3 bases and J by 0 bases, with 15 bases between the two germline ends. The CDR3 contains 17 residues.

V gene TRBV6-5 combines with J gene TRBJ2-7, with 8 bases matching TRBD1. J gave up 4 bases and V 2 bases, and 4 bases lay outside the gene matches. Germline CDR1 is MNHEY and CDR2 is SVGAGI. The CDR3 totals 14 residues. CDR3 sequence reads: CASSYNRDRYEQYF. CDR3 DNA: TGTGCCAGCAGTTACAACCGGGACAGGTACGAGCAGTACTTC.

This clonotype was seen only a few times. The chain has TRBV2 and TRBJ2-4; D is uncertain. V was shortened by 6 bases and J by 0 bases, with 12 bases between the two germline ends. Germline assignment: CDR1 SNHLY and CDR2 FYNNEI. This CDR3 contains 15 residues. CDR3 loop: CASSEPGLAKNIQYF. DNA of the CDR3: TGTGCCAGCAGCGAACCGGGCCTAGCCAAAAACATTCAGTACTTC.

The chain uses TRBV12-3 or TRBV12-4 and TRBJ2-3, with TRBD1 identical over 7 bases. CDR3 length equals 14 residues. V lost 2 bases and J lost 11; bases outside the gene matches: 10. This CDR3 is CASSLTTQGFVQYF. In DNA, the CDR3 is TGTGCCAGCAGTTTAACTACACAGGGGTTTGTGCAGTATTTT.

This clonotype was seen only a few times. The chain has TRBV29-1 and TRBJ1-2; D ambiguous. CDR3 length: 11 amino acids. Germline CDR1 is SQVTM and CDR2 is ANQGSEA. V was cut by 8 bases and J by 0 bases, with 7 bases left in between. This CDR3 reads CSSTTNYGYTF. The CDR3 nucleotides are TGCAGCTCGACGACTAACTATGGCTACACCTTC.

The J gene is TRBJ1-2, the V gene TRBV12-3 or TRBV12-4; D may be TRBD1 (5 bases). The CDR3 is 13 amino acids. V was clipped by 8 bases and J by 0 bases, with 10 bases between them. CDR3 nucleotide sequence: TGTGCCAGCTGGACACCTACTAACTATGGCTACACCTTC. Translating gives CASWTPTNYGYTF.

V and J are TRBV7-2 and TRBJ1-4, with 8 nucleotides matching TRBD1. The CDR3 extends over 14 amino acids. V was pared by 5 bases and J by 7 bases, with 6 bases of the junction left unmatched. In germline, CDR1 is SGHTA, CDR2 FQGNSA. The CDR3 region is CASSTGGQSEKLFF. CDR3 DNA sequence: TGTGCCAGCAGCACAGGGGGGCAAAGTGAAAAACTGTTTTTT.

The chain links TRBV6-5 to TRBJ2-4; a weak D match, TRBD1 (5 bases). The J call may not be correct, given that the DNA end is closer to TRBJ2-7. Germline values: CDR1 MNHEY, CDR2 SVGAGI. The CDR3 totals 14 residues. Here the CDR3 reads CASSYRRDSYEQYF. The CDR3 DNA reads as TGTGCCAGCAGTTACCGCAGGGACTCCTACGAGCAGTACTTC.

V and J are TRBV20-1 and TRBJ2-1; D is unclear. From germline, CDR1 is DFQATT and CDR2 SNEGSKA (reference sequence). The CDR3 runs to 15 residues. The V end was cut by 6 bases, the J end by 0 bases, with 15 bases between. The CDR3 spells CSAYPVVGSYNEQFF. CDR3 sequence (DNA): TGCAGTGCGTACCCTGTTGTAGGCTCCTACAATGAGCAGTTCTTC.

Turning to this clonotype: An end of the junction does not agree with germline; a read error may underlie this. V and J are TRBV3-1 and TRBJ2-2; D is unresolved. CDR1 and CDR2 from the germline V gene are LGHDT and YNNKEL (reference sequence). CDR3 length: 11 amino acids. The CDR3: CASSQLRELFF. The DNA of the CDR3 is TGCGCCAGCAGCCAACTCCGGGAGCTGTTTTTT. Full variable domain (remainder filled in from reference TRBV3-1 and TRBJ2-2): DTAVSQTPKYLVTQMGNDKSIKCEQNLGHDTMYWYKQDSKKFLKIMFSYNNKELIINETVPNRFSPKSPDKAHLNLHINSLELGDSAVYFCASSQLRELFFGEGSRLTVL.

CDR3 region: CASSRDGTGLRGYF. CDR3 DNA: TGTGCCAGCTCACGTGATGGGACAGGCCTTAGAGGGTACTTC. J is TRBJ2-7 and V is TRBV18; 8 positions match TRBD1. The length of the CDR3 is 14 residues. V was clipped by 4 bases and J by 12 bases; unmatched bases: 14. Per germline, CDR1 KGHSH and CDR2 LQKENI.

The chain recombines TRBV4-1 with TRBJ2-2; 9 bases agree with TRBD2. V dropped 0 bases and J dropped 4; count of bases not matched to a gene: 6. Germline V CDR1 and CDR2: MGHRA, YSYEKL. This CDR3 is 17 amino acids long. As DNA, the CDR3 is TGCGCCAGCAGCCAAGAAGTACCAGCGGGAGGCACCGGGGAGCTGTTTTTT. Its translation is CASSQEVPAGGTGELFF.

The chain has TRBV9 and TRBJ2-3; TRBD2 aligns across 8 bases. Trimming removed 5 bases from V and 1 base from J; junction bases left unmatched: 6. The CDR3 runs 15 residues. Germline V gives CDR1 SGDLS, CDR2 YYNGEE. The CDR3 loop reads CASRRNSGGTDTQYF. As DNA, the CDR3 is TGTGCCAGCAGGCGAAATAGCGGGGGCACAGATACGCAGTATTTT.

This chain links TRBV2 with TRBJ2-3; TRBD2 matches at 7 bases. CDR3 length: 16 residues. With V trimmed by 5 bases and J by 4 bases, 12 bases remained unmatched. Germline CDR1 reads SNHLY; CDR2 reads FYNNEI. CDR3 DNA: TGTGCCAGCAGTTACGGGGGAGGGTATCAATCAGATACGCAGTATTTT. Protein sequence: CASSYGGGYQSDTQYF.

This chain links TRBV20-1 with TRBJ2-1, with D unclear. Germline-derived CDR1 and CDR2 are DFQATT and SNEGSKA (reference sequence). Trimming took off 1 base at V and 13 bases at J, with 20 bases between the two ends. The CDR3 is 14 residues long. Written as DNA, the CDR3 is TGCAGTGCTAGAGGGGGTCGGATTCACAATGTCCAGTTCTTC. It is translated as CSARGGRIHNVQFF.

The chain recombines TRBV12-3 or TRBV12-4 with TRBJ2-5, with 9 bases matching TRBD1. V was pared by 6 bases and J by 11 bases, with 16 bases of the junction left unmatched. The CDR3 is 15 amino acids. The CDR3 DNA sequence: TGTGCCAGCAGGGGATCCGGGACAGGGAGCGGGAAGCAGTACTTC. It encodes CASRGSGTGSGKQYF.

This sequence joins TRBV7-2 and TRBJ2-3; the D gene is possibly TRBD1 (5 bases). Germline loops: CDR1 SGHTA, CDR2 FQGNSA. This CDR3 spans 13 amino acids. V lost 6 bases and J lost 6, with 13 bases in between. CDR3 bases: TGTGCCAGCAGTTCGACAGAGTGGGATACGCAGTATTTT. Its protein product is CASSSTEWDTQYF.

The chain is built from TRBV12-3 or TRBV12-4 and TRBJ1-1; no clear D. CDR3 length: 14 residues. Trimming removed 6 bases at V and 1 base at J, with 12 bases between. In nucleotides, the CDR3 is TGTGCCAGCAGCTCGATGTTCCGGAACACTGAAGCTTTCTTT. It specifies CASSSMFRNTEAFF.

The chain is built from TRBV7-2 and TRBJ2-4; TRBD1 might be the D (6 bases). This CDR3 has 15 amino acids. Per germline, CDR1 SGHTA and CDR2 FQGNSA. V was trimmed by 8 bases and J by 9 bases, leaving 23 bases between them. This CDR3 reads CASAPTMVVGAIQYF. In nucleotides, the CDR3 is TGTGCCAGCGCCCCAACGATGGTTGTGGGGGCCATTCAGTACTTC.

The rearrangement joins TRBV24-1 to TRBJ1-2, with 7 bases that match TRBD1. V dropped 2 bases and J dropped 6; count of bases not matched to a gene: 14. The germline CDR1 and CDR2 sequences are KGHDR and SFDVKD. This CDR3 has 17 residues. CDR3 protein: CATSDWSGGQGDHGYTF. The CDR3 DNA reads as TGTGCCACCAGTGATTGGTCCGGGGGGCAGGGGGATCATGGCTACACCTTC.